These 7 T cell receptor beta chains came from one sample sequenced in a study of molecular identifiers for immune sequencing clone quantification. TCRdb itself ran the PCR reads through MiXCR, one entry per CDR3 protein. The sample consists of about 630,000 distinct CDR3 sequences, 25% of them appearing once. Source material: naive CD8+ T cells from blood, with Jurkat cell RNA spiked in. The subset denotes: FACS-sorted CD8+CD4-CCR7+CD45RA+ naive T cells. These receptors came from a human donor in good health. Some libraries in this study had Jurkat cell RNA spiked in.

Turning to this clonotype: A single base separates this from a much larger clone, so it may be a read error. The V call is TRBV6-5, the J call TRBJ2-7; D gene ambiguous. Germline CDR1 and CDR2: MNHEY and SVGAGI. The CDR3 has 14 amino acids. The CDR3 region is CARSYSRGDYEQYF. In DNA, the CDR3 is TGTGCCAGAAGTTACTCGCGAGGAGACTACGAGCAGTACTTC.

This clonotype was recorded many times. The chain uses TRBV30 and TRBJ1-1; D is possibly TRBD1 (6 bases). CDR1 and CDR2 (germline): GTSNPN, SVGIG (reference sequence). V lost 0 bases and J lost 1, with 6 bases in between. The CDR3 loop spans 13 amino acids. The CDR3 reads CAWSVGGNTEAFF. The CDR3 DNA reads TGTGCCTGGAGTGTAGGGGGGAACACTGAAGCTTTCTTT.

Ten or more counts support this clonotype. One junction end disagrees with the germline gene, perhaps due to a read error. The chain recombines TRBV7-6 with TRBJ2-1; 9 bases are a match to TRBD2. Germline-derived CDR1 and CDR2 are SGHVS and FNYEAQ. The CDR3 length is 15 residues. This CDR3 is CASSPTSGLYNEQFF. The CDR3, as DNA: TGCGCCAGCAGCCCCACTAGCGGGCTGTACAATGAGCAGTTCTTC.

Comments on this clonotype: This may come from a read error, since a much larger clone is one base off. The DNA for the CDR3 is TGTGCCAGCAGCCGGGACTCCTGGCCGGGCGAAAAACTGTTTTTT. This codes for CASSRDSWPGEKLFF. J is TRBJ1-4 and V is TRBV3-1; D may be TRBD1 (5 bases). Trimming cost V 4 bases and J 8 bases, with 17 bases left between them. The germline V gene encodes CDR1 LGHDT and CDR2 YNNKEL (reference sequence). The CDR3 loop spans 15 amino acids. Together with reference TRBV3-1 and TRBJ1-4, the CDR3 gives the full variable domain: DTAVSQTPKYLVTQMGNDKSIKCEQNLGHDTMYWYKQDSKKFLKIMFSYNNKELIINETVPNRFSPKSPDKAHLNLHINSLELGDSAVYFCASSRDSWPGEKLFFGSGTQLSVL.

This clonotype was detected a few times. CDR3 sequence reads: CASSLSGTRYEQYF. CDR3 DNA sequence: TGTGCCAGCAGTTTATCCGGGACTAGATACGAGCAGTACTTC. The chain couples TRBV27 to TRBJ2-7; TRBD2 matches 8 bases. The V gene end was trimmed by 0 bases and the J gene end by 4 bases; junction bases not matched to a gene: 2. The CDR3 loop spans 14 amino acids. Germline V lookup: CDR1 MNHEY, CDR2 SMNVEV (reference sequence).

In this sample, this clonotype turned up a few times. The chain employs TRBV4-1 and TRBJ1-2; a possible D gene is TRBD1 (6 bases). The CDR3 has 15 amino acids. Trimming cost V 1 base and J 8 bases, with 17 bases left between them. Germline V gene data show CDR1 as MGHRA and CDR2 as YSYEKL. The CDR3 region is CASSQGIGGSGGYTF. The CDR3 DNA follows: TGCGCCAGCAGCCAAGGGATAGGGGGGAGTGGAGGCTACACCTTC.

This clonotype has a count of ten or more. This sequence joins TRBV19 and TRBJ1-3; D gene uncertain. This CDR3 region has 15 residues. V was cut by 3 bases and J by 4 bases, with 13 bases left in between. The germline V gene encodes CDR1 LNHDA and CDR2 SQIVND (reference sequence). CDR3 region: CASSISRGSGNTIYF. The DNA for the CDR3 is TGTGCCAGTAGTATTTCTCGGGGATCCGGAAACACCATATATTTT.